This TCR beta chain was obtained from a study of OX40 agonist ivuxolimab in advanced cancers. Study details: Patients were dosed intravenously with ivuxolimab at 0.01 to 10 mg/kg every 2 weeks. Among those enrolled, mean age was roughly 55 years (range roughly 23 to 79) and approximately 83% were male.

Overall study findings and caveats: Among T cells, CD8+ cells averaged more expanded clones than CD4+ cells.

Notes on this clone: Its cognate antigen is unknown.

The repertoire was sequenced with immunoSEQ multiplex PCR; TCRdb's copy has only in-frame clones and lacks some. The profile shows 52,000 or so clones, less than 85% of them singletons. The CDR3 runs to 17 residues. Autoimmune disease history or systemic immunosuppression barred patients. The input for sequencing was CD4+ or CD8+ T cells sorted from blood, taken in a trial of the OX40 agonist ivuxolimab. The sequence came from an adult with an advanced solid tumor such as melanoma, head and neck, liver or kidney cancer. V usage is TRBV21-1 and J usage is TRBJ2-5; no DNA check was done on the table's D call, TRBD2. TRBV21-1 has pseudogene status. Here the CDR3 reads CASSKDLAGGPTETQYF. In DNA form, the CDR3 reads TGTGCCAGCAGCAAAGACCTAGCGGGGGGTCCTACGGAGACCCAGTACTTC.